Given below is one TCR beta chain in context. With random hexamers, about 0.5 to 1 ug RNA was reverse transcribed. Amplification of TCR beta CDR3 used immunoSEQ multiplex PCR across 54 Vbeta and 13 Jbeta. MiXCR was run by TCRdb on the immunoSEQ multiplex PCR reads, yielding one entry per CDR3 protein. The data show about 160,000 distinct CDR3 sequences, about 91% seen once. The record originates from a study of CD8 T cells in Susac syndrome. V lost 4 bases, J lost 6 bases, and 11 bases stayed unmatched. The germline gives CDR1 KGHSH, CDR2 LQKENI. The CDR3 is made up of 17 amino acids. This TCR came from a human donor in good health. Sequencing was carried out using CD4+ T cells from PBMCs. The rearrangement links TRBV18 to TRBJ1-4; TRBD1 matches 10 bases. Here the CDR3 DNA reads TGTGCCAGCTCACTTTCGACATCCGGGACAGGGGATGAAAAACTGTTTTTT. Translating gives CASSLSTSGTGDEKLFF.